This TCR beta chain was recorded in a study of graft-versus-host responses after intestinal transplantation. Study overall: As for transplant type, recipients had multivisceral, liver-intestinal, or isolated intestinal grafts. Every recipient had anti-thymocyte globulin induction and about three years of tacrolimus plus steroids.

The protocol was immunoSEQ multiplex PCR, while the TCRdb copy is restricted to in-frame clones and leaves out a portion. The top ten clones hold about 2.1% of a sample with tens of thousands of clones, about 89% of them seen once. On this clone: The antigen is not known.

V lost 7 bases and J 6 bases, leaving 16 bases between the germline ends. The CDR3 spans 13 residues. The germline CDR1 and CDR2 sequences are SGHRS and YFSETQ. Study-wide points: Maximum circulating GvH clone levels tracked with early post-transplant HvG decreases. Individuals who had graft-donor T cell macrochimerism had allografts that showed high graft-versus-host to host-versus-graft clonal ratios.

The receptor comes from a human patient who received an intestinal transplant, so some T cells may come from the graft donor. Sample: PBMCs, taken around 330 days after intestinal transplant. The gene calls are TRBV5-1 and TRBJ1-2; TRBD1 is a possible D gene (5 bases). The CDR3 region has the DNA TGCGCCAGCCACAAGGAGGGGCTGGATGGCTACACCTTC. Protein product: CASHKEGLDGYTF.